These 2 T cell receptor beta chains were all obtained from the same sample, sequenced in a study of T-cell reconstitution after alpha-beta-depleted transplantation in children listed by TCRdb under 2016. The treatment or condition tag for this specimen amounts to: allogeneic hematopoietic cell transplantation with graft depleted of TCRalphabeta T cells and CD19 B cells. To prepare the library, PCR was applied. Sequencing was carried out with an Illumina HiSeq 2500. TCR library preparation used molecular barcoding, with unique molecular identifiers applied to normalize quantification of the TCRbeta repertoire. Using fastp at Q25 and MiXCR, TCRdb reprocessed the public reads and kept productive beta chains. Duplicate CDR3 protein sequences are folded into a single record with the most common DNA and genes. This sample comprises around 29,000 distinct CDR3 sequences, over 5% of them detected only once. The ten largest clonotypes hold 5.5% to 7% of the sample.

The sequenced sample was PBMCs, mostly from graft donor cells, obtained 180 days after TCRalphabeta/CD19-depleted stem cell transplant. These receptors originate from a male patient between 5 and 17 years old who had a stem cell transplant for acute myeloid leukemia, so the T cells may come from the graft donor.

This clonotype was picked up many times. This chain links TRBV5-1 with TRBJ1-4; 11 bases are shared with TRBD1. Losses at the gene ends were 3 bases for V and 8 bases for J; bases not matched to a gene: 9. Germline V gene lookup returns CDR1 SGHRS and CDR2 YFSETQ. The CDR3 contains 16 residues. The CDR3 DNA reads as TGCGCCAGCAGCTCGGGCCCGGGACAGGGGGAAGAAAAACTGTTTTTT. This codes for CASSSGPGQGEEKLFF.

This clonotype showed up many times. The chain is built from TRBV5-1 and TRBJ2-5; D is undetermined. The ends were cut back, 4 bases at V and 5 bases at J, with 9 bases in the middle. The length of the CDR3 is 12 residues. Per germline, CDR1 SGHRS and CDR2 YFSETQ. The DNA for the CDR3 is TGCGCCAGCAGCCGTTTTGGGGAGACCCAGTACTTC. Amino acids: CASSRFGETQYF.